The rows below give T cell receptor beta chains drawn from one sample of a study of molecular identifiers for immune sequencing clone quantification. TCRdb re-called the PCR reads with MiXCR, one entry per CDR3 protein. The data contain some 590,000 distinct CDR3 sequences, roughly 27% of them seen just once; the ten biggest clones take up 0.7% to 0.95%. The sequenced material came from naive CD8+ T cells from blood, with Jurkat cell RNA spiked in. Source of these receptors: a human donor in good health. Some libraries in this study had Jurkat cell RNA spiked in. Both conserved end residues are part of each CDR3. The order of the fields is V gene, J gene, clone size, D gene, CDR3 DNA, CDR3 protein. A D gene is named only where the DNA matches it firmly. Clone size is not always given. Where it is, it says once, few, many or a class for expanded clones.

TRBV7-2	TRBJ2-2	NA	NA	TGTGCCAGCAGCTTTATAACAGAGAACACCGGGGAGCTGTTTTTT	CASSFITENTGELFF
TRBV4-1	TRBJ1-2	many	NA	TGCGCCAGCAGCCAAGAGACAGACTACCCTAACTATGGCTACACCTTC	CASSQETDYPNYGYTF
TRBV6-2/TRBV6-3	TRBJ2-1	NA	TRBD1	TGTGCCAGCAGGACAGGGGGGTACAATGAGCAGTTCTTC	CASRTGGYNEQFF
TRBV11-2	TRBJ2-1	many	NA	TGTGCCAGCAGCTTAGCCAGCAATGAGCAGTTCTTC	CASSLASNEQFF
TRBV4-3	TRBJ2-1	NA	TRBD2	TGCGCCAGCAGCCATGATCGACTAGCCAGCAATGAGCAGTTCTTC	CASSHDRLASNEQFF
TRBV3-1	TRBJ2-3	many	TRBD2	TGTGCCGCGGGACTAGCGGTCTCAGATACGCAGTATTTT	CAAGLAVSDTQYF
TRBV20-1	TRBJ1-5	many	NA	TGCAGTGCTAGAGATCAAGCCAGCGTTAGCAATCAGCCCCAGCATTTT	CSARDQASVSNQPQHF
TRBV4-3	TRBJ2-7	NA	TRBD2	TGCGCCAGCAGCCAAGACGACGTATTCGGGACGCTCAAATCGGGCCTAGCGGGGCCGTACTTC	CASSQDDVFGTLKSGLAGPYF
TRBV4-1	TRBJ1-5	NA	NA	TGCGCCAGCGGCCAAGAAGGAGAGGCAGGGTGGCCCCAGCATTTT	CASGQEGEAGWPQHF
TRBV7-9	TRBJ2-5	many	NA	TGTGCCAGCAGCTTATTTCAAGAGACCCAGTACTTC	CASSLFQETQYF
TRBV7-7	TRBJ2-5	once	TRBD1	TGTGCCTGCAGCTTAAGCGGACAGGGCAGAGAGACCCAGTACTTC	CACSLSGQGRETQYF
TRBV4-1	TRBJ1-2	NA	NA	TGCGCCAGCAGCCAAGATTTCCGCGTACTTGGCTACACCTTC	CASSQDFRVLGYTF
TRBV4-1	TRBJ1-1	NA	NA	TGCGCCAGCAGCCAAGTCCCCTCAAATGAAGCTTTCTTT	CASSQVPSNEAFF
TRBV7-2	TRBJ2-1	few	NA	TGTGCCAGCACCCGACTAGTCCACCCCTCCTACAATGAGCAGTTCTTC	CASTRLVHPSYNEQFF
TRBV5-1	TRBJ1-1	many	NA	TGCGCCAGCAGCTTGGCGCCGGGACACACTGAAGCTTTCTTT	CASSLAPGHTEAFF
TRBV6-5	TRBJ1-3	NA	NA	TGTGCCAGCAGTTTCTCATTCGGACCTTCCTCTGGAAACACCATATATTTT	CASSFSFGPSSGNTIYF
TRBV6-6	TRBJ1-2	few	NA	TGTGCCAGCAGTCACTCCCCCTCCTACTATGGCTACACCTTC	CASSHSPSYYGYTF
TRBV12-3/TRBV12-4	TRBJ2-3	many	TRBD1	TGTGCCAGCAGCACGGACAGGGGCACAGATACGCAGTATTTT	CASSTDRGTDTQYF
TRBV19	TRBJ2-1	NA	NA	TGTGCCAGTAGTATTACTAGAGGGTCCTACAATGAGCAGTTCTTC	CASSITRGSYNEQFF
TRBV20-1	TRBJ2-5	NA	NA	TGCAGTGCTAGAGGTGTTTCCCCTGAGACCCAGTACTTC	CSARGVSPETQYF
TRBV6-5	TRBJ2-7	few	NA	TGTGCCAGCAGTCGCACCCAAACCGGGGACTACGAGCAGTACTTC	CASSRTQTGDYEQYF
TRBV29-1	TRBJ1-3	many	NA	TGCAGCGTTGAAGATGGGAAGGGGCTCGCCTCTGGAAACACCATATATTTT	CSVEDGKGLASGNTIYF
TRBV14	TRBJ1-1	many	NA	TGTGCCAGCAGCCAAGTGGGGGGTTTCACTGAAGCTTTCTTT	CASSQVGGFTEAFF
TRBV4-1	TRBJ2-7	NA	NA	TGCGCCAGCAGCTCGGCGGGGCACTACGAGCAGTACTTC	CASSSAGHYEQYF
TRBV6-5	TRBJ1-1	NA	NA	TGTGCCAGCAGTTACTTCGCTTCGAAAAGGGACACTGAAGCTTTCTTT	CASSYFASKRDTEAFF
TRBV30	TRBJ2-7	many	NA	TGTGCCTGGAGCCCCGGTACACTCTACGAGCAGTACTTC	CAWSPGTLYEQYF
TRBV4-1	TRBJ1-1	NA	NA	TGCGCCAGCAGCTTAAAACAGGACGTTGGAGCTTTCTTT	CASSLKQDVGAFF
TRBV13	TRBJ2-2	NA	TRBD1	TGTGCCAGCAGCGCCATGGACAGGGACACCGGGGAGCTGTTTTTT	CASSAMDRDTGELFF
TRBV20-1	TRBJ1-2	NA	NA	TGCAGTGCTAGAGATAAGGCAGGGTATAACTATGGCTACACCTTC	CSARDKAGYNYGYTF
TRBV7-9	TRBJ2-3	many	TRBD1	TGTGCCAGCATTGAGCTCGGGACAGCCTTTTTAGATACGCAGTATTTT	CASIELGTAFLDTQYF